This TCR beta chain was found in a study of cytomegalovirus exposure and HLA in healthy donors listed by TCRdb under 2017. At the level of the whole study: The 550 to 750 repertoires of the first cohort and the roughly 110 validation repertoires were produced on the same platform, according to a later analysis. The study aimed to test whether signatures of past pathogen exposure could be identified by cataloging public T cell receptors. Along with the roughly 670-subject first cohort, a separate validation cohort of about 110 different subjects was used. To predict cytomegalovirus infection status, the study brought together high-throughput TCR immunosequencing, statistical association of individual TCRs with disease status, and machine learning. Overall study outcomes, separate from this receptor: A total of fewer than 200 TCR beta chains were listed by the study as associated with cytomegalovirus. In a later analysis, TCRs clustered in the first cohort were found to also tend to co-occur in the roughly 120 validation repertoires, with about 94% of cluster scores above 0. Most TCR sequences were observed very rarely across donors, whereas some public TCRs were present in many individuals. All 120 or so repertoires were used to score co-occurrence in the validation cohort in a later analysis, because that analysis had no HLA typing for the cohort. In vitro tests confirmed that a few of the cytomegalovirus-associated TCR beta chains recognize cytomegalovirus antigens. In both the original and validation cohorts, the classifier was reported to diagnose cytomegalovirus status with high specificity and sensitivity. It was suggested by the authors that the approach could potentially be generalized to other disease states and immunological phenotypes.

In its sample, this clone was seen once. The clone's antigen remains unknown. Base qualities are not recorded, but no much larger clone differs from it by a single base. The donors belonged to the validation cohort of over a hundred subjects, which was separate from the roughly 680-subject first cohort. The receptor library was made with the immunoSEQ multiplex PCR assay. As for the original processing: A statistical classification framework was built to diagnose cytomegalovirus status from the catalog of TCR beta chain sequences. Sourced from immuneACCESS, this table was stored by TCRdb with only in-frame sequences that have V and J called. A share of the clones is absent; for the studies checked, an unresolved V gene accounts for under half, and the remainder has no known explanation. That table supplies the V and J calls and clone size; D and trimming were determined from the DNA. Here the sample has under 75,000 clones; around 97% occur a single time. Together, the top ten hold around 1.6% of the sample.

The specimen sequenced was PBMCs. The receptor comes from a woman between 18 and 29 years old in good health and CMV-seropositive.

The DNA reads as follows: TGTGCCAGCTCACCGGACAGGGGAAAGTACTTC. The encoded protein is CASSPDRGKYF. This chain joins TRBV18 to TRBJ2-4; 9 nucleotides in the junction match TRBD1. Relative to germline, V is missing 3 bases and J is missing 14 bases, with 2 bases of the junction outside any gene match. Via the germline V gene, CDR1 is KGHSH and CDR2 LQKENI. From its cysteine to its phenylalanine, the CDR3 spans 11 amino acids. Here the CDR3 DNA is all that survives: 33 bases in frame from base 1. The reference TRBV18 and TRBJ2-4 proteins fill in what lies around the CDR3, so the full variable domain reads NAGVMQNPRHLVRRRGQEARLRCSPMKGHSHVYWYRQLPEEGLKFMVYLQKENIIDESGMPKERFSAEFPKEGPSILRIQQVVRGDSAAYFCASSPDRGKYFGAGTRLSVL.